This T cell receptor (beta chain) was captured by sequencing in a study of blood T cell repertoires in COVID-19. Between the trimmed V and J ends, which lost 0 bases and 2 bases, there was a span of 5 bases. Germline V gene sequence: CDR1 SGHKS, CDR2 YYEKEE (reference sequence). CDR3 length equals 13 residues. As to this clone: Different DNA sequences within this sample yield the same CDR3.

Generated by immunoSEQ multiplex PCR, the TCRdb table keeps only in-frame clones and is missing some. The table shows some 200,000 clones, with around 90% occurring only once. The clonotype originates from a woman under 40 who had recovered from COVID-19. The rearrangement uses TRBV5-5 and TRBJ1-2, with unresolved D. The sample taken for sequencing was PBMCs or T cells enriched from blood (not recorded which). The CDR3 reads CASSLAGNYGYTF. The CDR3 coding sequence is TGTGCCAGCAGCTTGGCAGGCAACTATGGCTACACCTTC.